One and the same sample provided the 9 T cell receptor beta chains below, sequenced in a study of blood T cells in healthy people across ages. With a J-beta primer mix and a sample-barcoded 5' primer, a second PCR ran about 6 to 11 cycles. One entry per CDR3 protein results from TCRdb running MiXCR on the 5' RACE reads. The sample lists 1,500,000 or so distinct CDR3 sequences; approximately 60% were seen once. Sequenced sample: blood. These receptors were collected from a man aged 18 to 35 in good health.

V is TRBV5-5 and J is TRBJ2-6, with a tentative D call TRBD2 (5 bases). Germline CDR1 reads SGHKS; CDR2 reads YYEKEE (reference sequence). The CDR3 is 16 residues long. V was cut by 4 bases and J by 0 bases, with 11 bases left in between. CDR3 DNA: TGTGCCAGCAGCCATGCTACTAGCTCTGGGGCCAACGTCCTGACTTTC. This encodes CASSHATSSGANVLTF.

This clonotype has only a few counts. This CDR3 reads CASSLYPSSSGGAGYGYTF. The CDR3 nucleotides read TGTGCCAGCAGCTTATACCCCAGTTCCTCTGGGGGCGCCGGCTATGGCTACACCTTC. The chain is built from TRBV7-2 and TRBJ1-2; D might be TRBD1 (6 bases). This CDR3 region has 19 residues. V lost 2 bases and J 4 bases, leaving 26 bases between the germline ends. CDR1 SGHTA and CDR2 FQGNSA come from the germline V gene.

The chain joins TRBV28 to TRBJ2-5, with TRBD2 matching 7 bases. Germline V gene sequence: CDR1 MDHEN, CDR2 SYDVKM. After removal of 4 bases from V and 7 bases from J, the junction contained 9 bases not matched to a gene. This CDR3 has 14 amino acids. In DNA, the CDR3 is TGTGCCAGCAGTTCACGGACTAGTTTTGGGACCCAGTACTTC. This gives the protein CASSSRTSFGTQYF.

The sample holds a few counts of this clonotype. The chain links TRBV4-2 to TRBJ2-7; the D gene could be TRBD1 or TRBD2 (5 bases each). Germline CDR1 reads LGHNA; CDR2 reads YNFKEQ. The CDR3 consists of 11 residues. The V end was cut by 5 bases, the J end by 7 bases, with 9 bases between. The CDR3 DNA reads as TGTGCCAGCAGCAACGAGGGGGAGCAGTACTTC. Amino acid sequence: CASSNEGEQYF.

This clonotype was found a few times. The J gene is TRBJ1-4, the V gene TRBV29-1; D remains unclear. The V and J ends lost 5 bases and 0 bases respectively, with 7 bases between them. Per germline, CDR1 SQVTM and CDR2 ANQGSEA. The CDR3 runs 13 residues. The CDR3 region has the DNA TGCAGCGTTTCGCGGGCAACTAATGAAAAACTGTTTTTT. It specifies CSVSRATNEKLFF.

V and J are TRBV27 and TRBJ2-5; TRBD2 matches at 13 bases. The J call is in doubt because the DNA end fits TRBJ2-7 better. The CDR3 extends over 15 amino acids. Per the germline V gene, CDR1 is MNHEY and CDR2 is SMNVEV (reference sequence). The CDR3 DNA follows: TGTGCCAGCAGTCGGACTAGCGGGAGTCACTACGAGCAGTACTTC. Its protein is CASSRTSGSHYEQYF.

This clonotype was seen once. The V call is TRBV27, the J call TRBJ2-3, with D uncertain. The CDR3 covers 15 residues. The germline V gene has CDR1 MNHEY and CDR2 SMNVEV (reference sequence). V lost 3 bases to trimming and J lost 0 bases, with 10 bases between them. The CDR3 sequence is CASSFGVRSTDTQYF. As DNA, the CDR3 is TGTGCCAGCAGTTTTGGGGTCAGAAGCACAGATACGCAGTATTTT.

This clonotype was found a few times. This may stem from a read error, because a much larger clone lies one nucleotide away. The chain couples TRBV2 to TRBJ2-1, with 8 bases that match TRBD2. The CDR3 consists of 15 residues. Germline assignment: CDR1 SNHLY and CDR2 FYNNEI. Here the CDR3 DNA reads TGTGCCAGCAGTTTAGCGGGAAGCTCCCACAATGAGCAGTTCTTC. This gives the protein CASSLAGSSHNEQFF.

The CDR3, as DNA: TGCGCCAGCAGCTATGGACTAGCGGTGACGCCTCAAGAGACCCAGTACTTC. Translating gives CASSYGLAVTPQETQYF. The V gene is TRBV5-1, the J gene TRBJ2-5; TRBD2 matches at 10 bases. CDR3 length: 17 residues. J was trimmed by 2 bases and V by 3 bases; bases with no gene match: 10. Germline CDR1 SGHRS, CDR2 YFSETQ.